Below are 10 T cell receptor beta chains sequenced from a single sample in a study of early T cells in non-severe SARS-CoV-2 infection. TCRdb called the 5' RACE reads again in MiXCR, with one record for every CDR3 protein. The sample holds 80,000 to 95,000 distinct CDR3 sequences, roughly 15% seen once. The sample taken for sequencing was whole blood. These receptors all stem from an adult who was a healthcare worker with PCR-confirmed SARS-CoV-2 infection or an uninfected control (not recorded which).

The chain links TRBV10-1 to TRBJ2-1; the D is unclear. This CDR3 contains 13 residues. Germline assignment: CDR1 WNHNN and CDR2 SYGVQD (reference sequence). Trimming pared 3 bases from V and 4 bases from J, leaving 7 bases between. The CDR3 DNA reads as TGCGCCAGCAGTGAACGTCCGTACAATGAGCAGTTCTTC. It is translated as CASSERPYNEQFF.

At least ten counts were recorded for this clonotype. This rearrangement joins TRBV12-3 or TRBV12-4 to TRBJ1-1; the D gene is possibly TRBD1 (5 bases). This CDR3 is built from 12 residues. Trimming stripped 2 bases from V and 8 bases from J, with 9 bases between. CDR3 bases: TGTGCCAGCAGTTTACGACAGAGAGAAGCTTTCTTT. Translating gives CASSLRQREAFF.

This clonotype was counted only a few times. The chain recombines TRBV10-3 with TRBJ2-2; D may match TRBD1 or TRBD2 (6 bases each). The length of the CDR3 is 13 residues. V gave up 7 bases and J gave up 4 bases, with 10 bases separating them. Germline V CDR1 and CDR2: ENHRY, SYGVKD. CDR3 coding DNA: TGTGCCATCATGGGGGGCCCCACCGGGGAGCTGTTTTTT. Its translation: CAIMGGPTGELFF.

With respect to this clonotype: A single base separates this from a much larger clone, so it may be a read error. The V and J genes are TRBV7-2 and TRBJ1-4, with D possibly matching TRBD1 (5 bases). The CDR3 totals 15 residues. V was trimmed by 5 bases and J by 8 bases, leaving 18 bases between them. CDR1 is SGHTA and CDR2 is FQGNSA in the germline V gene. CDR3 loop: CASSPRQRSSEKLFF. The CDR3, as DNA: TGTGCCAGCAGCCCAAGACAGAGGAGTAGCGAAAAACTGTTTTTT.

This clonotype was recorded at least ten times. The chain has TRBV25-1 and TRBJ2-5, with D unresolved. Trimming removed 4 bases from V and 3 bases from J, with 12 bases in between. Germline V CDR1 and CDR2: MGHDK, SYGVNS. This CDR3 contains 14 residues. CDR3 residues: CASSVPALKETQYF. The DNA of the CDR3 is TGTGCCAGCAGTGTCCCTGCCCTAAAAGAGACCCAGTACTTC. Filled out from reference TRBV25-1 and TRBJ2-5, the complete variable domain reads EADIYQTPRYLVIGTGKKITLECSQTMGHDKMYWYQQDPGMELHLIHYSYGVNSTEKGDLSSESTVSRIRTEHFPLTLESARPSHTSQYLCASSVPALKETQYFGPGTRLLVL.

This clonotype was seen a few times. The chain recombines TRBV7-9 with TRBJ1-1; TRBD1 is a possible D gene (6 bases). V was shortened by 5 bases and J by 0 bases, with 10 bases between the two germline ends. The CDR3 runs to 14 residues. Germline-derived CDR1 and CDR2 are SEHNR and FQNEAQ (reference sequence). CDR3 in amino acids: CASSQGQLNTEAFF. CDR3 sequence (DNA): TGTGCCAGCAGCCAAGGACAGTTGAACACTGAAGCTTTCTTT.

The chain recombines TRBV20-1 with TRBJ2-5, with no clear D. The CDR3 runs to 11 residues. Per germline, CDR1 DFQATT and CDR2 SNEGSKA (reference sequence). V was trimmed by 4 bases and J by 3 bases, leaving 6 bases between them. The chain's CDR3 is CSAIQKETQYF. CDR3 coding DNA: TGCAGTGCTATACAAAAAGAGACCCAGTACTTC.

The V call is TRBV29-1, the J call TRBJ2-3, with a tentative D call TRBD1 (6 bases). V was shortened by 4 bases and J by 1 base, with 6 bases between the two germline ends. The CDR3 is 12 residues long. Per germline, CDR1 SQVTM and CDR2 ANQGSEA. This chain's CDR3 is CSVGQGTDTQYF. Here the CDR3 DNA reads TGCAGCGTTGGACAGGGCACAGATACGCAGTATTTT.

The sample holds a few counts of this clonotype. The rearrangement uses TRBV29-1 and TRBJ1-2; D uncertain. V lost 4 bases and J lost 0, with 9 bases in between. Germline V gives CDR1 SQVTM, CDR2 ANQGSEA. The CDR3 consists of 13 residues. The CDR3 sequence is CSVAGPANYGYTF. The CDR3 DNA sequence: TGCAGCGTTGCTGGTCCAGCTAACTATGGCTACACCTTC.

The rearrangement uses TRBV7-6 and TRBJ2-1; D gene ambiguous. Trimming stripped 1 base from V and 6 bases from J, with 13 bases between. Per the germline V gene, CDR1 is SGHVS and CDR2 is FNYEAQ. The CDR3 totals 15 residues. This chain's CDR3 is CASSLGGESLNEQFF. DNA for the CDR3: TGTGCCAGCAGCTTAGGGGGTGAGAGCCTCAATGAGCAGTTCTTC. The full variable domain, rest sourced from reference TRBV7-6 and TRBJ2-1, is GAGVSQSPRYKVTKRGQDVALRCDPISGHVSLYWYRQALGQGPEFLTYFNYEAQQDKSGLPNDRFSAERPEGSISTLTIQRTEQRDSAMYRCASSLGGESLNEQFFGPGTRLTVL.